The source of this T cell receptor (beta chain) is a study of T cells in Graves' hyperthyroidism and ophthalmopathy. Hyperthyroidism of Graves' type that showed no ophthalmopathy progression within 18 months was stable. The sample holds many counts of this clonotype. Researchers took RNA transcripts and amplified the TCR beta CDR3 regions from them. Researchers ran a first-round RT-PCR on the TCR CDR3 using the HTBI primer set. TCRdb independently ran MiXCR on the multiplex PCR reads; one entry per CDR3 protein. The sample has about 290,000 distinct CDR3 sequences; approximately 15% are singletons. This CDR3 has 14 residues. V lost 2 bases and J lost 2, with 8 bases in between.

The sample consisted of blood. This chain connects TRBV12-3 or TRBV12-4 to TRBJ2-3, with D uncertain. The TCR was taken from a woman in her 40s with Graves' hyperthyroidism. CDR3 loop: CASSLPALTDTQYF. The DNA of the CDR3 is TGTGCCAGCAGTTTACCTGCGCTCACAGATACGCAGTATTTT.